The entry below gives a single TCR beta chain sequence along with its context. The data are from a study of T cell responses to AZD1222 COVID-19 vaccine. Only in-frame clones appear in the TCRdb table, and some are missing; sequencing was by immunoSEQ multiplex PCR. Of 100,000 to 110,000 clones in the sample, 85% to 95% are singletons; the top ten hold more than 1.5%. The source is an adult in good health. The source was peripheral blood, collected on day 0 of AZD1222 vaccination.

The DNA for the CDR3 is TGCAGTGCTAGTAATGGGGCTAGCCCAGACAATGAGCAGTTCTTC. It is translated as CSASNGASPDNEQFF. The J gene is TRBJ2-1, the V gene TRBV20-1; D is possibly TRBD1 or TRBD2 (5 bases each). This CDR3 has 15 residues. The V end was cut by 3 bases, the J end by 5 bases, with 17 bases between. CDR1 is DFQATT and CDR2 is SNEGSKA in the germline V gene (reference sequence).